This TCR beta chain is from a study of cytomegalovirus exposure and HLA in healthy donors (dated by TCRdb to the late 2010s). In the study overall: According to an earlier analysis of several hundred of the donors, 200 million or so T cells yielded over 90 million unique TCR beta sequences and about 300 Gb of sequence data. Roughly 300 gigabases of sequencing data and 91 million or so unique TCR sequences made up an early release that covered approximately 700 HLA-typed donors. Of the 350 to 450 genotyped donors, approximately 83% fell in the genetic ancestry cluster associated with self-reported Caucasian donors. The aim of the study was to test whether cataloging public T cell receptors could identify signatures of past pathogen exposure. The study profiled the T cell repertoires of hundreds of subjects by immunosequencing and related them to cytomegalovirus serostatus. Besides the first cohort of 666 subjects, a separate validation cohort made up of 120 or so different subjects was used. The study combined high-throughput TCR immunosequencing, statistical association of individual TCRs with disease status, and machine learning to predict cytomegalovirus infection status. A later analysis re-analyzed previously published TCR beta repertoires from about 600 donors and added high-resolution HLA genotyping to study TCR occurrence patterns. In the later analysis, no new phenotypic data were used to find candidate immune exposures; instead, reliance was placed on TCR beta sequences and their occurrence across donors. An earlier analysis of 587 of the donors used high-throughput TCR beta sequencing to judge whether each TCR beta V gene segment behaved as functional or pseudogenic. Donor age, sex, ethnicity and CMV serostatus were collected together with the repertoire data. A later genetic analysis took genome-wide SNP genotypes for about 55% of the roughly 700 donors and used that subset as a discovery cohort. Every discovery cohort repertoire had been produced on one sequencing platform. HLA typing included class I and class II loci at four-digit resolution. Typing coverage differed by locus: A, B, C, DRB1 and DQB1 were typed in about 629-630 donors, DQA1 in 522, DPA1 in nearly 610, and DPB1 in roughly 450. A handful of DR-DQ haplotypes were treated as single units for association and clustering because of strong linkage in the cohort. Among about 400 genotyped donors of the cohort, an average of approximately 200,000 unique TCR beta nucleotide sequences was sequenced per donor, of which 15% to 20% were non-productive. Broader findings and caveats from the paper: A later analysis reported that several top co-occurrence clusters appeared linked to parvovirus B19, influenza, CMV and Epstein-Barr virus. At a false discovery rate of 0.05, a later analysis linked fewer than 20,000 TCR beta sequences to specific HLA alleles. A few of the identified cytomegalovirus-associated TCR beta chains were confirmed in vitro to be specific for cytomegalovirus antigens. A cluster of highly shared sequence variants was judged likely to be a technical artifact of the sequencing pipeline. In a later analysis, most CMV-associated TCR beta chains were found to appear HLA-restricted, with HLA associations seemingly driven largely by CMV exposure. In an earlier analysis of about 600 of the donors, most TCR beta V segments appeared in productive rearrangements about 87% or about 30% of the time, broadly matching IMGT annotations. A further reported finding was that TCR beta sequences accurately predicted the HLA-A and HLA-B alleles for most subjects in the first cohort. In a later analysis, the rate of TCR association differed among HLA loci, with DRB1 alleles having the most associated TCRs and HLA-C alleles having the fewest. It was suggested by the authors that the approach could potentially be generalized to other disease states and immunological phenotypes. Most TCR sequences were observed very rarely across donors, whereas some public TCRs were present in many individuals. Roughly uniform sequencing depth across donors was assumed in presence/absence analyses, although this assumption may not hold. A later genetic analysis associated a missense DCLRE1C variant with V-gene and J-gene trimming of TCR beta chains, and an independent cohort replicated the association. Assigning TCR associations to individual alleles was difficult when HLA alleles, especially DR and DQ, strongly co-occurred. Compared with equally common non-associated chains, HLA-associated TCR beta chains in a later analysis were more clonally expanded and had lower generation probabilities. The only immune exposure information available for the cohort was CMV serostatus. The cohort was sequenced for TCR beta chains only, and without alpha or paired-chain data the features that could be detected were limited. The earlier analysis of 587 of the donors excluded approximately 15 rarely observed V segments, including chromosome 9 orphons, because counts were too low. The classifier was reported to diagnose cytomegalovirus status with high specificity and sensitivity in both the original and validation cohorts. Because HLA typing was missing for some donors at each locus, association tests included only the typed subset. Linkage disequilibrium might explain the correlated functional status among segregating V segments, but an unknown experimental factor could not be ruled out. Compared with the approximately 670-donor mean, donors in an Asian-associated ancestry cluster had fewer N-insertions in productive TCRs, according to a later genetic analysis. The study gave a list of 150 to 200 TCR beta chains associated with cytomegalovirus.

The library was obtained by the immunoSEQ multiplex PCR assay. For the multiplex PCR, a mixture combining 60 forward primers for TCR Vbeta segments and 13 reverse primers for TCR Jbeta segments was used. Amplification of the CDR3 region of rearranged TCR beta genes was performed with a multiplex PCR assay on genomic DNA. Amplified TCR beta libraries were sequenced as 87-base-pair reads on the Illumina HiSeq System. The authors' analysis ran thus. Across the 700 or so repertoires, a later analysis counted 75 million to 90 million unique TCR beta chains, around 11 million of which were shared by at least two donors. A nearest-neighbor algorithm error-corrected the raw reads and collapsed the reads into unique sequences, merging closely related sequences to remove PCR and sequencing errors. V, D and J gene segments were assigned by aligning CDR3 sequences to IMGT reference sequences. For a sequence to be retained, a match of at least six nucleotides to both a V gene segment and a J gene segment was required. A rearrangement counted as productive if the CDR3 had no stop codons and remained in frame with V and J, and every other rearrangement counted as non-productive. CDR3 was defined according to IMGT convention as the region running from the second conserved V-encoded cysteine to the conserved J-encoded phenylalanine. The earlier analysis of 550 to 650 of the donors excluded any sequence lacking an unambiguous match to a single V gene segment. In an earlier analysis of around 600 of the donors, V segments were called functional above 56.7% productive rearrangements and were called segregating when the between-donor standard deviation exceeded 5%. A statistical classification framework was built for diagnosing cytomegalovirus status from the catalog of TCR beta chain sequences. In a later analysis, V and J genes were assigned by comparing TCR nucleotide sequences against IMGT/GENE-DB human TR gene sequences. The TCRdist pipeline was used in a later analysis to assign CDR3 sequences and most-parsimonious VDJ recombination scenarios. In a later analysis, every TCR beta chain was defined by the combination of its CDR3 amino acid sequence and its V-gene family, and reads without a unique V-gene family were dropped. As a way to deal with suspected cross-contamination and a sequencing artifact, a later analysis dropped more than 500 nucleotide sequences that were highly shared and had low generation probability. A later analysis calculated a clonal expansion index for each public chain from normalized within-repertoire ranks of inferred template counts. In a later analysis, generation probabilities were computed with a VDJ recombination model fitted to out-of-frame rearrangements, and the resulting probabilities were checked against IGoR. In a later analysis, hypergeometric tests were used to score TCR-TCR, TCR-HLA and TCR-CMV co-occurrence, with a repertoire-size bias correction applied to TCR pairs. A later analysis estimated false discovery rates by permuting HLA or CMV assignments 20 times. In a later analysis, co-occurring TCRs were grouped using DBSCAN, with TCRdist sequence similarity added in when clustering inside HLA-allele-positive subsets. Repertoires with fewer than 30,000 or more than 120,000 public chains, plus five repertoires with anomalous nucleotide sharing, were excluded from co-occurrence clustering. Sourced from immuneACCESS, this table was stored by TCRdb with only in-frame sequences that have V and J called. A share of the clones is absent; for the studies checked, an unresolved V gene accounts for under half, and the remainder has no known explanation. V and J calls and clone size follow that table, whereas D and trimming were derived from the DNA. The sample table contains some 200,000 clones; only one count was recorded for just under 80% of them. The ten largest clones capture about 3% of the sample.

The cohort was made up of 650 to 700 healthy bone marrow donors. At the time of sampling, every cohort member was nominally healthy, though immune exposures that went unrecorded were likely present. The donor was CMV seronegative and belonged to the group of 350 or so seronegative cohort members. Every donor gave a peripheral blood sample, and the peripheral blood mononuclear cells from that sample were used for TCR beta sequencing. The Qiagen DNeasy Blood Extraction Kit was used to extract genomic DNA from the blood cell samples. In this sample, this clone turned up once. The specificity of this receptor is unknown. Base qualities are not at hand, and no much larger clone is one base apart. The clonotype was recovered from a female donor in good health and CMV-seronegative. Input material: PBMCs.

The CDR3 region reads CASSPPAGNTIYF. The nucleotides are TGTGCCAGCAGCCCCCCGGCTGGAAACACCATATATTTT. The V gene is TRBV6-5 and the J gene is TRBJ1-3; a confident D gene designation cannot be given. In the germline V gene, CDR1 corresponds to MNHEY and CDR2 to SVGAGI. V is shortened by 6 bases, J by 2 bases, and the region joining them spans 8 bases. The CDR3 has 13 amino acids, counting the end cysteine and phenylalanine. Left in the record is the CDR3 DNA by itself, 39 bases read in frame from the first base.